This T cell receptor (beta chain) was documented in a study of cytomegalovirus exposure and HLA in healthy donors. Primers: 60 Vbeta forward and 13 Jbeta reverse. Sequencing used immunoSEQ multiplex PCR; TCRdb keeps in-frame clones, though not all of them. The sample holds roughly 180,000 clones, roughly 79% seen once. Donors counted as nominally healthy when sampled, yet unrecorded immune exposures were likely. The sequence derives from a male donor in good health and CMV-seronegative. The sequenced material came from PBMCs.

The CDR3 spells CASSLGGGQLGNTIYF. As DNA, the CDR3 is TGTGCCAGCAGCTTGGGCGGAGGCCAACTCGGAAACACCATATATTTT. The chain couples TRBV5-5 to TRBJ1-3; D uncertain. Trimming removed 0 bases from V and 4 bases from J, with 14 bases in between. This CDR3 spans 16 amino acids. Germline CDR1 SGHKS, CDR2 YYEKEE (reference sequence).